The text below deals with one T cell receptor beta chain. Its antigen is currently unknown. The V gene lost 3 bases and the J gene lost 0 bases, with 3 bases spanning the gap. CDR1 is LGHDT, CDR2 YNNKEL, per germline (reference sequence). The CDR3 extends over 14 amino acids. The assay was immunoSEQ multiplex PCR, and TCRdb's table has in-frame clones only and misses some. The sample records some 130,000 clones, 84% being singletons. This record belongs to a study of T cell responses to AZD1222 COVID-19 vaccine. Findings and caveats of the study: Donors, mostly white British, included more females; clonal diversity was possibly underestimated.

V is TRBV3-1 (or the pseudogene TRBV3-2) and J is TRBJ2-6; D remains unclear. The material sequenced was peripheral blood, taken on day 0 of AZD1222 vaccination. The TCR sequence derives from an adult in good health. The CDR3 is CASSHNSGANVLTF. In nucleotides, the CDR3 is TGTGCCAGCAGCCACAACTCTGGGGCCAACGTCCTGACTTTC.